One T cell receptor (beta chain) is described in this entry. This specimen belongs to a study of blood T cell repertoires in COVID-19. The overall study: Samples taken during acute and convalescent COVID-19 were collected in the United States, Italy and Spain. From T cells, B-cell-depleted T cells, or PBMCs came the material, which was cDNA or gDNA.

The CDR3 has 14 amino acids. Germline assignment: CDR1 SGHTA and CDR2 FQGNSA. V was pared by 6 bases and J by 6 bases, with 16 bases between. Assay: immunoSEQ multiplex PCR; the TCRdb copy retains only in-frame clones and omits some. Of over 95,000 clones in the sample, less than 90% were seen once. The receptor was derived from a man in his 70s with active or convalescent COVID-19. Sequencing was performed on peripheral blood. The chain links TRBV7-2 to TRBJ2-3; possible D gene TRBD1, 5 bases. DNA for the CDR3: TGTGCCAGCAGAATTCAGGGAAGAGGTGATACGCAGTATTTT. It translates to CASRIQGRGDTQYF.